This entry is about one TCR beta chain. The data were taken from a study of control samples from healthy donors and cancer patients. The assay was immunoSEQ multiplex PCR, and TCRdb's table has in-frame clones only and misses some. Counted here are more than 95,000 clones, about 89% occurring once; the ten biggest clones make up 19%. V was cut by 0 bases and J by 11 bases, with 13 bases left in between. CDR3 length: 13 amino acids. In germline, CDR1 is WNHNN, CDR2 SYGVQD (reference sequence). The V call is TRBV10-1, the J call TRBJ1-1; D is unresolved. This TCR was recovered from a man aged 60-69 years with lung cancer. The sample was PBMCs. The CDR3 loop reads CASSESSRIVAFF. The CDR3 nucleotides are TGCGCCAGCAGTGAGTCGAGTCGGATCGTGGCTTTCTTT.